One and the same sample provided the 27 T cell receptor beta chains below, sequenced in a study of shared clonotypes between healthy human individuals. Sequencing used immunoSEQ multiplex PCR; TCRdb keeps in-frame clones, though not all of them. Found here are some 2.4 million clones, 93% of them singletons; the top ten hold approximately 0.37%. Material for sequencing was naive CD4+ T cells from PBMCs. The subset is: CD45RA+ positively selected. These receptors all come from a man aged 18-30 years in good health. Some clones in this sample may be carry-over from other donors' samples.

The CDR3 DNA follows: TGCGCCAGCAGTTCTAGCGGGAGTGGCGCCTACGAGCAGTACTTC. It codes for CASSSSGSGAYEQYF. This chain links TRBV10-1 with TRBJ2-7; TRBD2 matches at 10 bases. This CDR3 is built from 15 residues. Germline assignment: CDR1 WNHNN and CDR2 SYGVQD (reference sequence). The J segment lost 2 bases and the V segment lost 5 bases, leaving 6 bases of the junction unmatched.

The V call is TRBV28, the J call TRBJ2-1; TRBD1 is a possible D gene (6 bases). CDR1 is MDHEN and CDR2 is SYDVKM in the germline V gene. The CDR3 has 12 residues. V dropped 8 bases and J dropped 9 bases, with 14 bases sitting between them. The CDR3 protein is CASEQGQREQFF. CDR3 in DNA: TGTGCCAGCGAGCAGGGGCAACGTGAGCAGTTCTTC. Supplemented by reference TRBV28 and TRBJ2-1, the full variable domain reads DVKVTQSSRYLVKRTGEKVFLECVQDMDHENMFWYRQDPGLGLRLIYFSYDVKMKEKGDIPEGYSVSREKKERFSLILESASTNQTSMYLCASEQGQREQFFGPGTRLTVL.

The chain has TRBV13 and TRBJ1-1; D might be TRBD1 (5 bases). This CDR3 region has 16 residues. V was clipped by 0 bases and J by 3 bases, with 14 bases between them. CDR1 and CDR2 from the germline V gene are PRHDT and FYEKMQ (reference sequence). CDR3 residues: CASSLGSRGLHTEAFF. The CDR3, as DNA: TGTGCCAGCAGCTTAGGGAGTAGGGGACTGCACACTGAAGCTTTCTTT. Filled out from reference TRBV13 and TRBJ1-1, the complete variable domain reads AAGVIQSPRHLIKEKRETATLKCYPIPRHDTVYWYQQGPGQDPQFLISFYEKMQSDKGSIPDRFSAQQFSDYHSELNMSSLELGDSALYFCASSLGSRGLHTEAFFGQGTRLTVV.

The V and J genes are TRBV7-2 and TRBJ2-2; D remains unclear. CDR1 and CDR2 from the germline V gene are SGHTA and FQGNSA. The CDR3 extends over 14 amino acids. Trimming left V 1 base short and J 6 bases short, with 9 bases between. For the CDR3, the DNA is TGTGCCAGCAGCTTAGGAAGTTGGCCCGGGGAGCTGTTTTTT. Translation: CASSLGSWPGELFF. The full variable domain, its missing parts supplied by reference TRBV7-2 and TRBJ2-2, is GAGVSQSPSNKVTEKGKDVELRCDPISGHTALYWYRQSLGQGLEFLIYFQGNSAPDKSGLPSDRFSAERTGGSVSTLTIQRTQQEDSAVYLCASSLGSWPGELFFGEGSRLTVL.

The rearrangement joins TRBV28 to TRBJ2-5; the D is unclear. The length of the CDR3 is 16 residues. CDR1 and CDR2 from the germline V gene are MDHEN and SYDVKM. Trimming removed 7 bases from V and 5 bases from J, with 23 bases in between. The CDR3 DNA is TGTGCCAGCATCCCTAGGACGGCTCGGCTGCGGGAGACCCAGTACTTC. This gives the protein CASIPRTARLRETQYF.

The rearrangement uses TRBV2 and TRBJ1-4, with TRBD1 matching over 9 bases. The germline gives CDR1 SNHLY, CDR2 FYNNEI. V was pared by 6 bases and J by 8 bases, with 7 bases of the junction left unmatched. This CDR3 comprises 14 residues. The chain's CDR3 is CASSYRDRAEKLFF. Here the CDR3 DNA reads TGTGCCAGCAGCTACCGGGACAGGGCCGAAAAACTGTTTTTT.

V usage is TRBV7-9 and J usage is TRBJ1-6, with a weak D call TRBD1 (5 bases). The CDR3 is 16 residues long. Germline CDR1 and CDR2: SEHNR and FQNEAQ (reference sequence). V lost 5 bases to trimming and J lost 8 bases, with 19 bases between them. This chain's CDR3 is CASSPREGRDDSPLHF. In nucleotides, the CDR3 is TGTGCCAGCAGCCCGCGGGAAGGCAGGGATGATTCACCCCTCCACTTT.

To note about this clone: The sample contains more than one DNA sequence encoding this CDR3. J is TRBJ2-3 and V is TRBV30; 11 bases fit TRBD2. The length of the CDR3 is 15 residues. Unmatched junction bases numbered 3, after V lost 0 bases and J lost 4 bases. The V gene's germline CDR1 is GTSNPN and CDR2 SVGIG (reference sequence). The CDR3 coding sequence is TGTGCCTGGAGTGTACTAGCGGGAGCCGCAGATACGCAGTATTTT. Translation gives CAWSVLAGAADTQYF. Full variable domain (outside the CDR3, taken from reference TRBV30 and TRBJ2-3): SQTIHQWPATLVQPVGSPLSLECTVEGTSNPNLYWYRQAAGRGLQLLFYSVGIGQISSEVPQNLSASRPQDRQFILSSKKLLLSDSGFYLCAWSVLAGAADTQYFGPGTRLTVL.

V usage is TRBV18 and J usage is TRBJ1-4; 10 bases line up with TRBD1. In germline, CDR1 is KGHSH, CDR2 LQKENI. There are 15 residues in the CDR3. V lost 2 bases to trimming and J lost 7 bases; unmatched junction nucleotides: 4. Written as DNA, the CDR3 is TGTGCCAGCTCACCAACCGGGACAGGGGCTGAAAAACTGTTTTTT. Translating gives CASSPTGTGAEKLFF.

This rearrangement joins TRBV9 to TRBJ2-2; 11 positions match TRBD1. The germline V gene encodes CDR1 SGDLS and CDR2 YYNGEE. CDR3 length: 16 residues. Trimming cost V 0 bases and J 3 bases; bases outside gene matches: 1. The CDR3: CASSVGDRGYTGELFF. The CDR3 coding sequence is TGTGCCAGCAGCGTAGGGGACAGGGGGTACACCGGGGAGCTGTTTTTT.

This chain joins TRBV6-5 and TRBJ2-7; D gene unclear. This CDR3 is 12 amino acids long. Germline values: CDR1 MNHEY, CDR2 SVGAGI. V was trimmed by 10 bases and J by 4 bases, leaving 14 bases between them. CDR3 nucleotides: TGTGCCACCCGGGCCACCGCTTACGAGCAGTACTTC. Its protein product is CATRATAYEQYF.

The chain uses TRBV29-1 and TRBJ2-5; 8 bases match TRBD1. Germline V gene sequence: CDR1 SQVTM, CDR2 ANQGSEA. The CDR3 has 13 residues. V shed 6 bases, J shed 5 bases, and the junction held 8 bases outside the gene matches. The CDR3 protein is CSVTGATWETQYF. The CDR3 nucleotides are TGCAGCGTGACAGGGGCCACGTGGGAGACCCAGTACTTC.

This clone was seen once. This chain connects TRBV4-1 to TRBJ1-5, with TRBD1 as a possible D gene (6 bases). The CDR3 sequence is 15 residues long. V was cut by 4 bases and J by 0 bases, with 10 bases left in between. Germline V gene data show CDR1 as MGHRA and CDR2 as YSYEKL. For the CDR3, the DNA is TGCGCCAGCAGCCCTCGGGACAATAGCAATCAGCCCCAGCATTTT. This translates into CASSPRDNSNQPQHF.

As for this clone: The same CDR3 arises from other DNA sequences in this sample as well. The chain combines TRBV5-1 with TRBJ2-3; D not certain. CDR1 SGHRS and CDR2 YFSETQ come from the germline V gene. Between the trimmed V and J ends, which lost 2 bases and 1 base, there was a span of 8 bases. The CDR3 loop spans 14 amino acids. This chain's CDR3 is CASSLSPGTDTQYF. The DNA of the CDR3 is TGCGCCAGCAGCTTATCTCCCGGCACAGATACGCAGTATTTT. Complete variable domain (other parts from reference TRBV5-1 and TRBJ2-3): KAGVTQTPRYLIKTRGQQVTLSCSPISGHRSVSWYQQTPGQGLQFLFEYFSETQRNKGNFPGRFSGRQFSNSRSEMNVSTLELGDSALYLCASSLSPGTDTQYFGPGTRLTVL.

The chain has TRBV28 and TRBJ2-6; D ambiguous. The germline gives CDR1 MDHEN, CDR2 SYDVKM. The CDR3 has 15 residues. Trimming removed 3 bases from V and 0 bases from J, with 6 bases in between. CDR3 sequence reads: CASSFWASGANVLTF. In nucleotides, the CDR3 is TGTGCCAGCAGTTTTTGGGCCTCTGGGGCCAACGTCCTGACTTTC.

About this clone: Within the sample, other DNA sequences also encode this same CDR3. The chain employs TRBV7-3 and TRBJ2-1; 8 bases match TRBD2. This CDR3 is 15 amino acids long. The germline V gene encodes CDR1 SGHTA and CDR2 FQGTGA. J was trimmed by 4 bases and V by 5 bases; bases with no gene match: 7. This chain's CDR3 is CASSPTSGSYNEQFF. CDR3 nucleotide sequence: TGTGCCAGCAGCCCTACTAGCGGCTCTTACAATGAGCAGTTCTTC.

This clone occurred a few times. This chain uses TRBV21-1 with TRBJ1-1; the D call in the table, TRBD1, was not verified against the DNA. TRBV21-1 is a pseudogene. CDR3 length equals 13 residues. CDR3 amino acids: CASIGTVNTEAFF. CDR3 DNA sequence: TGTGCCAGCATCGGGACAGTCAACACTGAAGCTTTCTTT.

The CDR3 region is CARSPRGQGDNSNQPQHF. In nucleotides, the CDR3 is TGTGCCAGAAGCCCCCGGGGACAGGGGGACAATAGCAATCAGCCCCAGCATTTT. This sequence joins TRBV5-3 and TRBJ1-5, with 11 nucleotides matching TRBD1. TRBV5-3 is filed as an ORF, its function uncertain. V shed 4 bases and J 0 bases; nucleotides not matched to a gene: 9. There are 18 residues in the CDR3.

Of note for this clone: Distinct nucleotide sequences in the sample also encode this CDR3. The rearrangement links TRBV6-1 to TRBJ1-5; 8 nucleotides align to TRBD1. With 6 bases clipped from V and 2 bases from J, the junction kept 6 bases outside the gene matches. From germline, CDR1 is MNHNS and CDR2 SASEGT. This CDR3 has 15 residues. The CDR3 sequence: CASSLGQGGNQPQHF. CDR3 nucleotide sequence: TGTGCCAGCAGCCTCGGACAGGGAGGCAATCAGCCCCAGCATTTT.

CDR3 DNA sequence: TGTGCCAGCAGTTCCCGAAGAGAAAAACTGTTTTTT. This translates into CASSSRREKLFF. The chain employs TRBV6-5 and TRBJ1-4; no clear D gene. Germline-derived CDR1 and CDR2 are MNHEY and SVGAGI. V was pared by 4 bases and J by 8 bases, with 8 bases between. The CDR3 sequence is 12 residues long.

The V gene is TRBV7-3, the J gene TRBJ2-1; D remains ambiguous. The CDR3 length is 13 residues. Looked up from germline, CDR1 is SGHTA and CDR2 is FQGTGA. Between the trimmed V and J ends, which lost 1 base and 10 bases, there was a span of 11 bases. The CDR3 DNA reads TGTGCCAGCAGCTTAAGTGCCCACCGAGAGCAGTTCTTC. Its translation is CASSLSAHREQFF. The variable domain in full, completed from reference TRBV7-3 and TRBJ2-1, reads GAGVSQTPSNKVTEKGKYVELRCDPISGHTALYWYRQSLGQGPEFLIYFQGTGAADDSGLPNDRFFAVRPEGSVSTLKIQRTERGDSAVYLCASSLSAHREQFFGPGTRLTVL.

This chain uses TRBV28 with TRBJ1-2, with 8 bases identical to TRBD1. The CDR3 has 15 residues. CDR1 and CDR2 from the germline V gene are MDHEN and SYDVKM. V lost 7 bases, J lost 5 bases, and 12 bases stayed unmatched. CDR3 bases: TGTGCCAGCACGGCACAGGGGGGCCTTTTGTATGGCTACACCTTC. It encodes CASTAQGGLLYGYTF.

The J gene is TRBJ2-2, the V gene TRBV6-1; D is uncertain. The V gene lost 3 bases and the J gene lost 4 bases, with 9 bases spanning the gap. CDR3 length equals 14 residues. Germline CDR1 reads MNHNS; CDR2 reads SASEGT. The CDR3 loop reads CASSEQRVTGELFF. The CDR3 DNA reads TGTGCCAGCAGTGAGCAACGGGTCACCGGGGAGCTGTTTTTT.

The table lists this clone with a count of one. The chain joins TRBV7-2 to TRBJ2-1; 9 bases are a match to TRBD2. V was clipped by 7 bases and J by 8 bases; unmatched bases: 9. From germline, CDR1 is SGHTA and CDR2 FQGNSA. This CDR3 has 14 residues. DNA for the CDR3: TGTGCCAGCATGGGCGGGAGGGGGTCCGATGAGCAGTTCTTC. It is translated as CASMGGRGSDEQFF.

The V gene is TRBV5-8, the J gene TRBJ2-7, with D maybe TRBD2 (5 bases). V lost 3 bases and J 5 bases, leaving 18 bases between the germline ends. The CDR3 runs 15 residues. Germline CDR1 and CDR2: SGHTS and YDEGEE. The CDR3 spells CASSSRSGWGDEQYF. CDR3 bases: TGTGCCAGCAGCTCCCGAAGTGGGTGGGGAGACGAGCAGTACTTC.

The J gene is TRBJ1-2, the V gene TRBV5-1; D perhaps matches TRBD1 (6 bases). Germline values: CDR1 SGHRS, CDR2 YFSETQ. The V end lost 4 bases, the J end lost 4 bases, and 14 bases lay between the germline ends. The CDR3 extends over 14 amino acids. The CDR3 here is CASSVSGAIYGYTF. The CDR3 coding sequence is TGCGCCAGCAGCGTCTCAGGGGCAATCTATGGCTACACCTTC.

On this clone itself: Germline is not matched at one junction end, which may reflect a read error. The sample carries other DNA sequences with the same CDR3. The CDR3 is CASSLDSNQPQHF. DNA for the CDR3: TGCGCCAGCAGCTTGGACAGCAACCAGCCCCAGCATTTT. This chain uses TRBV5-1 with TRBJ1-5; D remains ambiguous. The CDR3 contains 13 residues. Germline CDR1 reads SGHRS; CDR2 reads YFSETQ. Supplemented by reference TRBV5-1 and TRBJ1-5, the full variable domain reads KAGVTQTPRYLIKTRGQQVTLSCSPISGHRSVSWYQQTPGQGLQFLFEYFSETQRNKGNFPGRFSGRQFSNSRSEMNVSTLELGDSALYLCASSLDSNQPQHFGDGTRLSIL.